This paragraph covers one TCR beta chain sequence. No antigen is known for it. The read terminates 3 residues ahead of where the CDR3 ends, so the germline J gene completes it. Assay: immunoSEQ multiplex PCR; the TCRdb copy retains only in-frame clones and omits some. The table for this sample gives tens of thousands of clones. These data come from a study of Tregs in tolerant kidney transplant recipients. Study summary: The nonmyeloablative bone marrow transplants came from related graft donors, with transient mixed chimerism. Overall study results and limits: Biological reproducibility was not directly addressed, but technical replication error appeared minimal.

This CDR3 has 17 residues. CDR1 is SGHRS and CDR2 is YFSETQ in the germline V gene. The V and J ends lost 4 bases and 2 bases, in that order; junction bases with no gene match: 12. Specimen: CD8+ T cells from blood, collected before the transplant. This receptor was taken from a human donor who received a combined kidney and bone marrow transplant. The chain uses TRBV5-1 and TRBJ1-3, with TRBD1 matching over 7 bases. The sequenced part of the CDR3 DNA is TGCGCCAGCAGCCCCACCGGGACAGCTAGGACTGGAAACACC. Protein sequence: CASSPTGTARTGNT. The full CDR3 is CASSPTGTARTGNTIYF.